Presented here are 15 T cell receptor beta chains from one specimen sequenced in a study of T cells after posttransplantation cyclophosphamide. Produced via immunoSEQ multiplex PCR; TCRdb's table is partial and in-frame only. The sample contains approximately 26,000 clones, more than 80% of which appear only once. The sequenced material came from PBMCs. The receptor set was obtained from a man between 45 and 60 years old.

This chain connects TRBV7-2 to TRBJ1-2; 7 nucleotides align to TRBD1. The CDR3 has 15 residues. V was pared by 6 bases and J by 4 bases, with 11 bases of the junction left unmatched. CDR1 and CDR2 from the germline V gene are SGHTA and FQGNSA. The CDR3 region has the DNA TGTGCCAGCAGATTGACAGGGCAGACGGCCTATGGCTACACCTTC. Protein: CASRLTGQTAYGYTF.

The chain carries TRBV7-8 and TRBJ2-5; D is perhaps TRBD1 (5 bases). Germline CDR1 SGHVS, CDR2 FQNEAQ. V lost 3 bases and J 6 bases, leaving 11 bases between the germline ends. CDR3 size: 13 residues. The CDR3 bases are TGTGCCAGCAGCTTTCAGGGCGCGCAGACCCAGTACTTC. Its translation is CASSFQGAQTQYF.

The chain combines TRBV7-8 with TRBJ1-2; the match to TRBD1 covers 9 bases. V gave up 3 bases and J gave up 4 bases; unmatched junction bases: 12. This CDR3 contains 17 residues. CDR1 and CDR2 from the germline V gene are SGHVS and FQNEAQ. The CDR3 nucleotides are TGTGCCAGCAGCTTGAGGCCCGGGACAGGGTTTCCCTATGGCTACACCTTC. It codes for CASSLRPGTGFPYGYTF.

The chain is built from TRBV30 and TRBJ1-1; TRBD1 agrees at 8 bases. The germline gives CDR1 GTSNPN, CDR2 SVGIG (reference sequence). Trimming removed 3 bases from V and 9 bases from J; junction bases left unmatched: 15. The CDR3 loop spans 15 amino acids. The CDR3 loop reads CAWRASGGASSKAFF. The CDR3 DNA is TGTGCCTGGAGGGCCTCAGGGGGCGCTTCCTCTAAAGCTTTCTTT.

The chain recombines TRBV7-2 with TRBJ2-3, with D maybe TRBD2 (6 bases). Looked up from germline, CDR1 is SGHTA and CDR2 is FQGNSA. The ends were cut back, 3 bases at V and 5 bases at J, with 18 bases in the middle. The CDR3 totals 16 residues. CDR3 sequence: CASSFIGWGVGDTQYF. In DNA, the CDR3 is TGTGCCAGCAGCTTCATAGGGTGGGGGGTAGGAGATACGCAGTATTTT.

The rearrangement links TRBV28 to TRBJ2-7; TRBD1 matches at 7 bases. Per germline, CDR1 MDHEN and CDR2 SYDVKM. The CDR3 consists of 15 residues. V lost 6 bases and J lost 3; bases outside the gene matches: 11. The CDR3 loop is CASRGTARSYYEQYF. As DNA, the CDR3 is TGTGCCAGCAGGGGGACAGCTAGGTCCTACTACGAGCAGTACTTC. Together with reference TRBV28 and TRBJ2-7, the CDR3 gives the full variable domain: DVKVTQSSRYLVKRTGEKVFLECVQDMDHENMFWYRQDPGLGLRLIYFSYDVKMKEKGDIPEGYSVSREKKERFSLILESASTNQTSMYLCASRGTARSYYEQYFGPGTRLTVT.

This clone has only one observation. The chain has TRBV7-6 and TRBJ2-7, with TRBD2 matching over 12 bases. With V trimmed by 6 bases and J by 5 bases, 8 bases remained unmatched. The CDR3 spans 15 residues. The germline V gene encodes CDR1 SGHVS and CDR2 FNYEAQ. CDR3 amino acids: CASSPSGGALNEQYF. CDR3 DNA: TGTGCCAGCAGTCCTAGCGGGGGGGCTCTCAACGAGCAGTACTTC.

The chain employs TRBV11-2 and TRBJ1-4, with 7 bases that match TRBD1. Trimming at V came to 5 bases and at J to 7 bases, leaving 4 bases not matched to a gene. This CDR3 is built from 13 residues. The germline V gene encodes CDR1 SGHAT and CDR2 FQNNGV. CDR3 amino acids: CASSRDRSEKLFF. CDR3 coding DNA: TGTGCCAGCAGCCGGGACAGAAGTGAAAAACTGTTTTTT.

The V call is TRBV7-6, the J call TRBJ2-7; 9 positions match TRBD2. This CDR3 is built from 13 residues. CDR1 and CDR2 from the germline V gene are SGHVS and FNYEAQ. Trimming at V came to 6 bases and at J to 5 bases, leaving 5 bases not matched to a gene. In DNA, the CDR3 is TGTGCCAGCAGGGCTAGCGGGAAAGACGAGCAGTACTTC. It encodes CASRASGKDEQYF.

This chain uses TRBV29-1 with TRBJ1-4, with a weak D call TRBD1 (6 bases). The CDR3 length is 13 residues. Per germline, CDR1 SQVTM and CDR2 ANQGSEA. V was clipped by 5 bases and J by 5 bases, with 12 bases between them. The DNA of the CDR3 is TGCAGCGTTCAACAGGGATTCAATGAAAAACTGTTTTTT. This translates into CSVQQGFNEKLFF.

The V gene is TRBV7-3, the J gene TRBJ1-1; TRBD1 agrees at 9 bases. CDR1 and CDR2 (germline): SGHTA, FQGTGA. CDR3 length equals 16 residues. V was clipped by 5 bases and J by 10 bases; unmatched bases: 17. The CDR3 region has the DNA TGTGCCAGCAGCACTGGGGGAGGGACAGGGTCACGAGGAGCTTTCTTT. This encodes CASSTGGGTGSRGAFF.

V is TRBV28 and J is TRBJ1-6; TRBD1 aligns across 7 bases. The V segment lost 6 bases and the J segment 2 bases; nucleotides outside the gene matches: 13. Germline V CDR1 and CDR2: MDHEN, SYDVKM. The length of the CDR3 is 18 residues. The CDR3 here is CASSSWTGLGPYNSPLHF. In DNA, the CDR3 is TGTGCCAGCAGCAGTTGGACAGGTCTGGGCCCCTATAATTCACCCCTCCACTTT.

The chain combines TRBV28 with TRBJ1-1, with D perhaps TRBD1 (5 bases). The CDR3 loop spans 14 amino acids. Trimming left V 3 bases short and J 2 bases short, with 10 bases between. Germline V lookup: CDR1 MDHEN, CDR2 SYDVKM. CDR3 sequence (DNA): TGTGCCAGCAGTTTTTCAGGGCTTAACACTGAAGCTTTCTTT. Its translation: CASSFSGLNTEAFF. The full variable domain, rest sourced from reference TRBV28 and TRBJ1-1, is DVKVTQSSRYLVKRTGEKVFLECVQDMDHENMFWYRQDPGLGLRLIYFSYDVKMKEKGDIPEGYSVSREKKERFSLILESASTNQTSMYLCASSFSGLNTEAFFGQGTRLTVV.

This clone was observed a single time. The rearrangement uses TRBV5-1 and TRBJ2-2, with D perhaps matching TRBD1 (5 bases). Trimming cost V 4 bases and J 0 bases, with 25 bases left between them. The CDR3 consists of 20 residues. Germline CDR1 and CDR2: SGHRS and YFSETQ. DNA of the CDR3: TGCGCCAGCAGCCCCCTAGACAGACGTGCTTGGAGAGCGAACACCGGGGAGCTGTTTTTT. Protein: CASSPLDRRAWRANTGELFF.

A few counts support this clone. This sequence joins TRBV27 and TRBJ1-4; 12 nucleotides align to TRBD1. Losses at the gene ends were 6 bases for V and 2 bases for J; bases not matched to a gene: 7. Germline V gene data show CDR1 as MNHEY and CDR2 as SMNVEV (reference sequence). The CDR3 has 17 amino acids. For the CDR3, the DNA is TGTGCCAGCAGGAAGGGACAGGGGGCTAGGACTAATGAAAAACTGTTTTTT. This codes for CASRKGQGARTNEKLFF.